The 22 T cell receptor beta chains below all came from one sample that was sequenced in a study of regulatory T cells in long-lasting Graves disease. The authors built TCR beta libraries using iRepertoire HTBI primers and Arm-PCR of CDR3 regions. In TCRdb, the multiplex PCR reads were re-called with MiXCR into one record per CDR3 protein. Seen here are around 400,000 distinct CDR3 sequences, 21% observed once, and the top ten hold about 13%. Sample time point: persistent/refractory GD, antithyroid drugs over 5 years with positive TRAb. RNA from PBMCs was the source of the TCR library. Here the sequenced sample was peripheral blood mononuclear cells (PBMCs), taken when the disease was refractory, from a patient treated with antithyroid drugs. The receptors come from a female donor with Graves disease.

This clonotype occurred a few times. The rearrangement uses TRBV12-5 and TRBJ2-2; D gene ambiguous. The germline V and J ends were trimmed by 3 bases and 3 bases, with 11 bases remaining between them. The length of the CDR3 is 15 residues. CDR1 and CDR2 (germline): LGHNT, FRNRAP. The CDR3 nucleotides read TGTGCTAGTGGTTTTTGGGCAGGAGACACCGGGGAGCTGTTTTTT. This gives the protein CASGFWAGDTGELFF. The full variable domain, with the rest looked up from reference TRBV12-5 and TRBJ2-2, is DARVTQTPRHKVTEMGQEVTMRCQPILGHNTVFWYRQTMMQGLELLAYFRNRAPLDDSGMPKDRFSAEMPDATLATLKIQPSEPRDSAVYFCASGFWAGDTGELFFGEGSRLTVL.

This clonotype was seen at least ten times. The chain recombines TRBV27 with TRBJ2-7; possible D gene TRBD2, 6 bases. Trimming took 5 bases from V and 3 from J, leaving 11 bases between them. Germline assignment: CDR1 MNHEY and CDR2 SMNVEV (reference sequence). The CDR3 runs 13 residues. CDR3 DNA sequence: TGTGCCAGCAGTCTGGGCGGGAACTACGAGCAGTACTTC. Protein: CASSLGGNYEQYF.

This clonotype has at least ten counts. This sequence joins TRBV20-1 and TRBJ1-2, with TRBD1 matching 8 bases. J gave up 4 bases and V 4 bases, and 2 bases lay outside the gene matches. Germline lookup yields CDR1 DFQATT and CDR2 SNEGSKA (reference sequence). This CDR3 contains 12 residues. CDR3: CSATDRGYGYTF. CDR3 DNA: TGCAGTGCTACAGACAGGGGCTATGGCTACACCTTC.

The chain combines TRBV15 with TRBJ2-3; D might be TRBD2 (6 bases). Germline values: CDR1 LNHNV, CDR2 YYDKDF (reference sequence). V gave up 1 base and J gave up 4 bases, with 18 bases separating them. The CDR3 spans 17 residues. Here the CDR3 reads CATSRALEGGRADTQYF. The CDR3 bases are TGTGCCACCAGCAGAGCCCTAGAGGGAGGACGCGCAGATACGCAGTATTTT. Based on the CDR3 plus reference TRBV15 and TRBJ2-3, the full variable domain is DAMVIQNPRYQVTQFGKPVTLSCSQTLNHNVMYWYQQKSSQAPKLLFHYYDKDFNNEADTPDNFQSRRPNTSFCFLDIRSPGLGDTAMYLCATSRALEGGRADTQYFGPGTRLTVL.

This clonotype has at least ten counts. J is TRBJ2-7 and V is TRBV11-2; D is unresolved. The germline V and J ends were trimmed by 6 bases and 1 base, with 7 bases remaining between them. CDR3 length: 12 amino acids. Germline CDR1 SGHAT, CDR2 FQNNGV. The chain's CDR3 is CASSFVSYEQYF. As DNA, the CDR3 is TGTGCCAGCAGTTTTGTGTCCTACGAGCAGTACTTC.

This clonotype was counted at least ten times. CDR3 residues: CASSFSNSPLHF. CDR3 nucleotides: TGTGCCAGCAGTTTTAGTAATTCACCCCTCCACTTT. The chain joins TRBV27 to TRBJ1-6; D gene ambiguous. The CDR3 has 12 amino acids. Trimming cost V 3 bases and J 6 bases, with 3 bases left between them. The V gene's germline CDR1 is MNHEY and CDR2 SMNVEV (reference sequence).

In this sample, this clonotype turned up many times. The V gene is TRBV20-1, the J gene TRBJ1-5; 9 bases agree with TRBD1. Looked up from germline, CDR1 is DFQATT and CDR2 is SNEGSKA (reference sequence). J gave up 0 bases and V 1 base, and 4 bases lay outside the gene matches. The CDR3 extends over 16 amino acids. CDR3 DNA sequence: TGCAGTGCTAGAGGGACAGGGGATCTTAGCAATCAGCCCCAGCATTTT. It encodes CSARGTGDLSNQPQHF.

This clonotype was counted once. Possible read error: a much larger clone is one base away. The chain links TRBV15 to TRBJ2-7; no clear D gene. CDR3 size: 14 residues. Germline V gene lookup returns CDR1 LNHNV and CDR2 YYDKDF (reference sequence). In DNA form, the CDR3 reads TGTGCCACCAGCAGGTCGTCGAGCTCCTTCGAGCAGTACTTC. This gives the protein CATSRSSSSFEQYF.

This clonotype was counted at least ten times. The V call is TRBV28, the J call TRBJ2-7, with D uncertain. Germline CDR1 and CDR2: MDHEN and SYDVKM. The CDR3 runs to 13 residues. V lost 3 bases and J lost 7, with 13 bases in between. CDR3 loop: CASSLPGSREQYF. In DNA, the CDR3 is TGTGCCAGCAGTTTGCCGGGCAGCCGTGAGCAGTACTTC.

In this sample, this clonotype turned up a few times. The chain combines TRBV25-1 with TRBJ2-2; TRBD1 agrees at 8 bases. This CDR3 spans 14 amino acids. In germline, CDR1 is MGHDK, CDR2 SYGVNS. This CDR3 is CAVRSQGAVGELFF. In DNA form, the CDR3 reads TGTGCGGTACGATCCCAGGGGGCGGTTGGGGAGCTGTTTTTT. Combining the CDR3 with reference TRBV25-1 and TRBJ2-2 gives the whole variable domain EADIYQTPRYLVIGTGKKITLECSQTMGHDKMYWYQQDPGMELHLIHYSYGVNSTEKGDLSSESTVSRIRTEHFPLTLESARPSHTSQYLCAVRSQGAVGELFFGEGSRLTVL.

The chain joins TRBV19 to TRBJ1-5; 10 positions agree with TRBD1. Looked up from germline, CDR1 is LNHDA and CDR2 is SQIVND (reference sequence). There are 17 residues in the CDR3. The ends lost 9 bases at V and 0 bases at J; junction bases unmatched: 11. CDR3 sequence reads: CASNPDRGLASNQPQHF. CDR3 bases: TGTGCCAGCAATCCAGACAGGGGGCTTGCTAGCAATCAGCCCCAGCATTTT.

This clonotype was detected ten times or more. This sequence joins TRBV12-3 or TRBV12-4 and TRBJ1-5, with 8 bases lining up with TRBD1. Trimming took 6 bases from V and 5 from J; bases not matched to a gene: 6. The CDR3 is made up of 14 amino acids. The DNA for the CDR3 is TGTGCCAGCAGCGTCGACAGGGGTGATCAGCCCCAGCATTTT. This encodes CASSVDRGDQPQHF.

In this sample, this clonotype turned up a few times. The chain links TRBV14 to TRBJ2-5; D might be TRBD2 (5 bases). CDR3 length equals 15 residues. Looked up from germline, CDR1 is SGHDN and CDR2 is FVKESK. Trimming stripped 4 bases from V and 5 bases from J, with 17 bases between. CDR3 nucleotide sequence: TGTGCCAGCAGCCCGGGGATAGCGCGACCCGAGACCCAGTACTTC. Protein: CASSPGIARPETQYF. Looking up the rest from reference TRBV14 and TRBJ2-5 gives the full variable domain: EAGVTQFPSHSVIEKGQTVTLRCDPISGHDNLYWYRRVMGKEIKFLLHFVKESKQDESGMPNNRFLAERTGGTYSTLKVQPAELEDSGVYFCASSPGIARPETQYFGPGTRLLVL.

This clonotype has more than one count but fewer than ten. The chain is built from TRBV29-1 and TRBJ2-7, with TRBD2 matching over 13 bases. The CDR3 length is 13 residues. The J segment lost 4 bases and the V segment lost 4 bases, leaving 1 base of the junction unmatched. Per the germline V gene, CDR1 is SQVTM and CDR2 is ANQGSEA. Here the CDR3 DNA reads TGCAGCGTTGTACTAGCGGGAGGGTACGAGCAGTACTTC. Amino acid sequence: CSVVLAGGYEQYF.

V is TRBV5-6 and J is TRBJ2-2; tentatively, D is TRBD2 (6 bases). The ends were cut back, 2 bases at V and 4 bases at J, with 12 bases in the middle. This CDR3 has 15 residues. Germline lookup yields CDR1 SGHDT and CDR2 YYEEEE. The CDR3 loop is CASSFGGWGTGELFF. The CDR3 DNA follows: TGTGCCAGCAGCTTTGGAGGGTGGGGCACCGGGGAGCTGTTTTTT.

Details on this clonotype: A read error likely explains this, since a far larger clone differs by one base. This sequence joins TRBV6-2 or TRBV6-3 and TRBJ2-7, with a tentative D call TRBD2 (7 bases). CDR1 and CDR2 from the germline V gene are MNHEY and SVGEGT. This CDR3 has 14 amino acids. Trimming pared 8 bases from V and 4 bases from J, leaving 18 bases between. In DNA, the CDR3 is TGTGCCAGCGGTGAAGGGGGGGTGGAATACGAGCAGTACTTC. Protein product: CASGEGGVEYEQYF.

This clonotype was seen only a few times. The J gene is TRBJ1-1, the V gene TRBV5-1; 10 positions match TRBD1. V was clipped by 2 bases and J by 2 bases; unmatched bases: 6. The CDR3 spans 16 residues. Germline lookup yields CDR1 SGHRS and CDR2 YFSETQ. In nucleotides, the CDR3 is TGCGCCAGCAGCTTTACCGGGACAGGGGATAACACTGAAGCTTTCTTT. Its translation: CASSFTGTGDNTEAFF.

V gene TRBV5-1 combines with J gene TRBJ2-2, with 10 bases identical to TRBD2. V shed 0 bases and J 6 bases; nucleotides not matched to a gene: 5. This CDR3 contains 16 residues. Germline CDR1 is SGHRS and CDR2 is YFSETQ. CDR3 sequence: CASSLAPAGGSGELFF. The CDR3 coding sequence is TGCGCCAGCAGCTTGGCCCCAGCGGGGGGGTCCGGGGAGCTGTTTTTT. The full variable domain, in which reference TRBV5-1 and TRBJ2-2 provide the parts outside the CDR3, is KAGVTQTPRYLIKTRGQQVTLSCSPISGHRSVSWYQQTPGQGLQFLFEYFSETQRNKGNFPGRFSGRQFSNSRSEMNVSTLELGDSALYLCASSLAPAGGSGELFFGEGSRLTVL.

V and J are TRBV2 and TRBJ1-1, with D possibly TRBD1 on 5 matching bases. The germline V and J ends were trimmed by 6 bases and 3 bases, with 11 bases remaining between them. Germline-derived CDR1 and CDR2 are SNHLY and FYNNEI. The CDR3 is 13 amino acids. The CDR3 DNA is TGTGCCAGCAGCGGGGACCGGTACACTGAAGCTTTCTTT. As protein: CASSGDRYTEAFF.

CDR3: CSFATVEGAFF. CDR3 coding DNA: TGCAGCTTCGCAACGGTAGAAGGGGCTTTCTTT. The chain uses TRBV29-1 and TRBJ1-1; no clear D. The germline V and J ends were trimmed by 8 bases and 11 bases, with 18 bases remaining between them. Germline values: CDR1 SQVTM, CDR2 ANQGSEA. This CDR3 has 11 amino acids.

Only a few counts were recorded for this clonotype. V usage is TRBV29-1 and J usage is TRBJ2-7; D tentatively fits TRBD1 or TRBD2 (5 bases each). The germline CDR1 and CDR2 sequences are SQVTM and ANQGSEA. The CDR3 runs 15 residues. Trimming took 3 bases from V and 4 from J, leaving 19 bases between them. CDR3 sequence (DNA): TGCAGCGTTGAGATAACCGGGACGGCAAAGTACGAGCAGTACTTC. It is translated as CSVEITGTAKYEQYF.

Only a few counts were recorded for this clonotype. The chain recombines TRBV18 with TRBJ2-5; TRBD2 aligns across 12 bases. Germline CDR1 reads KGHSH; CDR2 reads LQKENI. The CDR3 is 15 amino acids. J gave up 4 bases and V 6 bases, and 6 bases lay outside the gene matches. The CDR3 spells CASSSTSGSPETQYF. The CDR3 DNA sequence: TGTGCCAGCTCCTCGACTAGCGGGAGCCCAGAGACCCAGTACTTC.